The 32 T cell receptor beta chains given below trace back to one sample, sequenced in a study of Ad26.COV2.S vaccination and SARS-CoV-2 variants listed by TCRdb under 2021. The treatment or condition label of this sample denotes: 15 to 20 received Ad26.COV2.S at low or high dose, single or two shots; roughly five received placebo; per-sample allocation not given. Repertoires of vaccine and placebo recipients were sequenced from samples collected on day 63 after the first injection. The library was made by the immunoSEQ multiplex PCR assay. This is the immuneACCESS table as TCRdb keeps it, with only in-frame sequences that have V and J called. A part of the clones is gone; compared with another copy, unresolved V genes explain less than half, and the rest is unexplained. The sample includes about 460,000 clones, with about 89% observed a single time. Clones ranked in the top ten supply 1.7% of the sample.

Source: peripheral blood, taken in a trial of Ad26.COV2.S vaccine versus placebo. These receptors came from a person aged 18-65 years who received the Ad26.COV2.S COVID-19 vaccine or a placebo.

This sequence joins TRBV7-2 and TRBJ2-1; either TRBD1 or TRBD2 may supply D (6 bases each). Trimming pared 8 bases from V and 10 bases from J, leaving 12 bases between. Germline V gives CDR1 SGHTA, CDR2 FQGNSA. There are 11 residues in the CDR3. The CDR3 DNA is TGTGCCAGCGGGGGGCCGGGGGAGCAGTTCTTC. Translation: CASGGPGEQFF.

J is TRBJ2-7 and V is TRBV28; D might be TRBD1 or TRBD2, each matching 6 bases. This CDR3 is built from 16 residues. Germline values: CDR1 MDHEN, CDR2 SYDVKM. Trimming removed 6 bases at V and 2 bases at J, with 20 bases between. CDR3 bases: TGTGCCAGCAGCCTAAAAGGGGGGAATCGCCCCTACGAGCAGTACTTC. It is translated as CASSLKGGNRPYEQYF.

The chain recombines TRBV7-3 with TRBJ2-7, with TRBD1 matching over 7 bases. The junction had 10 bases not matched to a gene; V was cut back by 5 bases and J by 6 bases. Germline assignment: CDR1 SGHTA and CDR2 FQGTGA. The CDR3 runs 14 residues. CDR3 nucleotide sequence: TGTGCCAGCAGCCCGGGACAGAAAACCTCCGAGCAGTACTTC. Its translation: CASSPGQKTSEQYF.

The V gene is TRBV7-8, the J gene TRBJ2-7; TRBD1 matches 7 bases. Germline V lookup: CDR1 SGHVS, CDR2 FQNEAQ. V shed 5 bases, J shed 5 bases, and the junction held 12 bases outside the gene matches. The length of the CDR3 is 15 residues. Written as DNA, the CDR3 is TGTGCCAGCAGCCAACACGAGGGGGCAGGGAACGAGCAGTACTTC. Protein sequence: CASSQHEGAGNEQYF.

This sequence joins TRBV7-6 and TRBJ2-7; D unresolved. V lost 2 bases and J lost 3, with 14 bases in between. Germline V gene lookup returns CDR1 SGHVS and CDR2 FNYEAQ. This CDR3 region has 15 residues. The CDR3 spells CASSLTEGQSYEQYF. DNA of the CDR3: TGTGCCAGCAGCTTAACGGAAGGTCAGAGCTACGAGCAGTACTTC.

The chain recombines TRBV30 with TRBJ1-6; D call uncertain. Between the trimmed V and J ends, which lost 2 bases and 7 bases, there was a span of 9 bases. The germline CDR1 and CDR2 sequences are GTSNPN and SVGIG (reference sequence). CDR3 length: 13 amino acids. The CDR3 region has the DNA TGTGCCTGGAGTACAGCGGAGAATTCACCCCTCCACTTT. Translating it yields CAWSTAENSPLHF.

V and J are TRBV7-9 and TRBJ2-3, with 8 bases lining up with TRBD1. With V trimmed by 1 base and J by 3 bases, 6 bases remained unmatched. The germline CDR1 and CDR2 sequences are SEHNR and FQNEAQ (reference sequence). The CDR3 spans 16 residues. The chain's CDR3 is CASSLVLTGVTDTQYF. CDR3 DNA sequence: TGTGCCAGCAGCTTAGTGTTGACAGGGGTGACAGATACGCAGTATTTT. The variable domain in full, with the rest retrieved from reference TRBV7-9 and TRBJ2-3, is DTGVSQNPRHKITKRGQNVTFRCDPISEHNRLYWYRQTLGQGPEFLTYFQNEAQLEKSRLLSDRFSAERPKGSFSTLEIQRTEQGDSAMYLCASSLVLTGVTDTQYFGPGTRLTVL.

In the case of this clone: A read error may produce the germline difference seen at one junction end. The chain couples TRBV7-7 to TRBJ1-1; D is unresolved. The CDR3 sequence is 13 residues long. From germline, CDR1 is SSHAT and CDR2 FNYEAQ (reference sequence). The CDR3 sequence: CASSPGPNTEAFF. CDR3 in DNA: TGTGCTAGCAGCCCCGGACCAAACACTGAAGCTTTCTTT.

The chain carries TRBV18 and TRBJ2-7; D unclear. The CDR3 sequence is 15 residues long. Germline-derived CDR1 and CDR2 are KGHSH and LQKENI. Trimming removed 0 bases from V and 2 bases from J, with 11 bases in between. As DNA, the CDR3 is TGTGCCAGCTCACCACCCGCAGCAGGAACCTACGAGCAGTACTTC. It specifies CASSPPAAGTYEQYF. The complete variable domain, with remaining parts taken from reference TRBV18 and TRBJ2-7, reads NAGVMQNPRHLVRRRGQEARLRCSPMKGHSHVYWYRQLPEEGLKFMVYLQKENIIDESGMPKERFSAEFPKEGPSILRIQQVVRGDSAAYFCASSPPAAGTYEQYFGPGTRLTVT.

The V and J genes are TRBV3-1 (or the pseudogene TRBV3-2) and TRBJ2-3; possible D gene TRBD2, 6 bases. V was cut by 1 base and J by 2 bases, with 13 bases left in between. The CDR3 has 16 amino acids. CDR1 and CDR2 from the germline V gene are LGHDT and YNNKEL (reference sequence). The CDR3 protein is CASSQVFAGNTDTQYF. CDR3 coding DNA: TGTGCCAGCAGCCAAGTTTTCGCGGGGAACACAGATACGCAGTATTTT.

This chain uses TRBV24-1 with TRBJ2-7; D not certain. Trimming cost V 10 bases and J 1 base, with 13 bases left between them. CDR1 KGHDR and CDR2 SFDVKD come from the germline V gene. The CDR3 is made up of 13 amino acids. CDR3 amino acids: CATAGTASYEQYF. The CDR3 DNA reads TGTGCCACTGCCGGTACAGCTTCCTACGAGCAGTACTTC.

Only a few counts were recorded for this clone. CDR3 residues: CASSEIGRDFSNQPQHF. The CDR3 nucleotides are TGTGCCAGCAGTGAAATTGGCAGGGACTTTAGCAATCAGCCCCAGCATTTT. The chain joins TRBV2 to TRBJ1-5; perhaps TRBD1 as D (5 bases). This CDR3 is built from 17 residues. The ends were cut back, 2 bases at V and 0 bases at J, with 14 bases in the middle. CDR1 and CDR2 from the germline V gene are SNHLY and FYNNEI. Supplemented by reference TRBV2 and TRBJ1-5, the full variable domain reads EPEVTQTPSHQVTQMGQEVILRCVPISNHLYFYWYRQILGQKVEFLVSFYNNEISEKSEIFDDQFSVERPDGSNFTLKIRSTKLEDSAMYFCASSEIGRDFSNQPQHFGDGTRLSIL.

The chain carries TRBV3-1 (or the pseudogene TRBV3-2) and TRBJ2-1; 9 bases map to TRBD2. V gave up 0 bases and J gave up 5 bases; unmatched junction bases: 8. Germline V gene lookup returns CDR1 LGHDT and CDR2 YNNKEL (reference sequence). The CDR3 is made up of 17 amino acids. Written as DNA, the CDR3 is TGTGCCAGCAGCCAAGAAGGCAAGCGGGGGGTGAACAATGAGCAGTTCTTC. This gives the protein CASSQEGKRGVNNEQFF.

V gene TRBV30 combines with J gene TRBJ2-2; 10 nucleotides line up with TRBD1. Germline V gene lookup returns CDR1 GTSNPN and CDR2 SVGIG (reference sequence). The trim removed 4 bases at V and 4 bases at J, leaving 3 bases unmatched. The CDR3 loop spans 14 amino acids. The CDR3 DNA sequence: TGTGCCTGGAAAGGGGACAGGGGCACCGGGGAGCTGTTTTTT. It codes for CAWKGDRGTGELFF.

V and J are TRBV9 and TRBJ1-1, with 7 bases lining up with TRBD1. The CDR3 is made up of 16 amino acids. V shed 3 bases and J 0 bases; nucleotides not matched to a gene: 8. The germline V gene encodes CDR1 SGDLS and CDR2 YYNGEE. Written as DNA, the CDR3 is TGTGCCAGCAGCGCCTCGGACAGGTTTATGAACACTGAAGCTTTCTTT. It specifies CASSASDRFMNTEAFF.

This chain connects TRBV5-1 to TRBJ1-1; D gene uncertain. Per germline, CDR1 SGHRS and CDR2 YFSETQ. V lost 4 bases, J lost 1 base, and 11 bases lay in between. The CDR3 contains 14 residues. The chain's CDR3 is CASSAGFTNTEAFF. The CDR3 DNA is TGCGCCAGCAGCGCCGGATTCACGAACACTGAAGCTTTCTTT.

The chain carries TRBV29-1 and TRBJ1-1, with TRBD1 as a possible D gene (5 bases). Germline loops: CDR1 SQVTM, CDR2 ANQGSEA. The CDR3 consists of 13 residues. Trimming shortened V by 4 bases and J by 4 bases, and 13 bases separated the two germline ends. Written as DNA, the CDR3 is TGCAGCGTTGCGGCAGGGAGCGCCACTGAAGCTTTCTTT. It translates to CSVAAGSATEAFF.

The rearrangement uses TRBV5-6 and TRBJ2-3, with a weak D call TRBD1 (5 bases). V was cut by 4 bases and J by 0 bases, with 12 bases left in between. CDR3 length: 15 residues. Per the germline V gene, CDR1 is SGHDT and CDR2 is YYEEEE. In DNA, the CDR3 is TGTGCCAGCAGCCCAATGACAGATAGCACAGATACGCAGTATTTT. Its protein is CASSPMTDSTDTQYF.

This clone was seen only once. The genes are TRBV6-2 or TRBV6-3 and TRBJ2-4; a possible D gene is TRBD2 (5 bases). The CDR3 is made up of 15 amino acids. Germline loops: CDR1 MNHEY, CDR2 SVGEGT. V was shortened by 5 bases and J by 4 bases, with 15 bases between the two germline ends. The CDR3 DNA reads TGTGCCAGCAGTCCCCGACTATCGGGGAAAAACATTCAGTACTTC. Its translation is CASSPRLSGKNIQYF.

A few counts support this clone. V is TRBV5-5 and J is TRBJ1-2, with D possibly TRBD1 on 5 matching bases. CDR1 SGHKS and CDR2 YYEKEE come from the germline V gene (reference sequence). The CDR3 spans 13 residues. V was trimmed by 5 bases and J by 5 bases, leaving 13 bases between them. The CDR3 region is CASRTEQAYGYTF. CDR3 coding DNA: TGTGCCAGCAGGACGGAACAGGCTTATGGCTACACCTTC.

As to this clone: Additional DNA sequences in this sample encode the identical CDR3. The rearrangement links TRBV7-9 to TRBJ2-7; D unclear. This CDR3 has 13 residues. Trimming pared 5 bases from V and 4 bases from J, leaving 12 bases between. Germline CDR1 reads SEHNR; CDR2 reads FQNEAQ (reference sequence). CDR3: CASSPPGPYEQYF. The CDR3 nucleotides are TGTGCCAGCAGCCCCCCTGGACCTTACGAGCAGTACTTC.

The genes are TRBV19 and TRBJ2-7; 9 bases line up with TRBD1. Looked up from germline, CDR1 is LNHDA and CDR2 is SQIVND (reference sequence). CDR3 size: 14 residues. V dropped 6 bases and J dropped 3; count of bases not matched to a gene: 6. CDR3 nucleotide sequence: TGTGCCAGTAGCCCGCCGGGACAGGGCTACGAGCAGTACTTC. Protein product: CASSPPGQGYEQYF.

The chain is built from TRBV4-3 and TRBJ2-6; TRBD2 might be the D (6 bases). The CDR3 spans 18 residues. The germline gives CDR1 LGHNA, CDR2 YSLEER. The V end lost 4 bases, the J end lost 5 bases, and 21 bases lay between the germline ends. CDR3 in DNA: TGCGCCAGCAGCCGCAACCCGGGGGTTCTTGTTAGGGCCAACGTCCTGACTTTC. Translating it yields CASSRNPGVLVRANVLTF.

This chain connects TRBV18 to TRBJ2-2; D remains ambiguous. V was pared by 4 bases and J by 8 bases, with 14 bases between. In germline, CDR1 is KGHSH, CDR2 LQKENI. The CDR3 totals 14 residues. The CDR3 DNA sequence: TGTGCCAGCTCACTATCTACAAGGTCGGGGGAGCTGTTTTTT. This encodes CASSLSTRSGELFF.

The V and J genes are TRBV4-2 and TRBJ2-3; D unclear. This CDR3 spans 18 amino acids. Germline CDR1 reads LGHNA; CDR2 reads YNFKEQ. V was clipped by 1 base and J by 2 bases, with 19 bases between them. CDR3 coding DNA: TGTGCCAGCAGCCAAGCCGGATCGGGTGCTTCGACCACAGATACGCAGTATTTT. Translating gives CASSQAGSGASTTDTQYF.

The rearrangement links TRBV5-1 to TRBJ2-7, with TRBD2 identical over 7 bases. The V gene's germline CDR1 is SGHRS and CDR2 YFSETQ. The junction had 8 bases not matched to a gene; V was cut back by 4 bases and J by 1 base. The CDR3 loop spans 15 amino acids. The CDR3 sequence is CASSPGSSGSYEQYF. The CDR3 DNA sequence: TGCGCCAGCAGCCCCGGCTCTAGCGGTTCCTACGAGCAGTACTTC.

This clone showed up many times. This chain uses TRBV11-1 with TRBJ2-7; 12 positions agree with TRBD2. Trimming removed 5 bases from V and 9 bases from J; junction bases left unmatched: 11. Germline CDR1 is SGHAT and CDR2 is FQDESV (reference sequence). The CDR3 spans 15 residues. In DNA, the CDR3 is TGTGCCAGCAGCGCCGGGACTAGCGGGCACTTTGGGCAGTACTTC. It is translated as CASSAGTSGHFGQYF.

CDR3 DNA sequence: TGTGCCTGGAGTATAGCCCGGGGACGAGTTGGCTACGAGCAGTACTTC. This encodes CAWSIARGRVGYEQYF. The V and J genes are TRBV30 and TRBJ2-7; D may correspond to TRBD1 or TRBD2 (5 bases each). The CDR3 runs to 16 residues. In germline, CDR1 is GTSNPN, CDR2 SVGIG (reference sequence). The ends were cut back, 2 bases at V and 3 bases at J, with 20 bases in the middle. Variable domain in full (rest from reference TRBV30 and TRBJ2-7): SQTIHQWPATLVQPVGSPLSLECTVEGTSNPNLYWYRQAAGRGLQLLFYSVGIGQISSEVPQNLSASRPQDRQFILSSKKLLLSDSGFYLCAWSIARGRVGYEQYFGPGTRLTVT.

CDR3 region: CASSEARLGGYTF. The CDR3 DNA reads TGTGCCAGCAGTGAAGCGAGGTTAGGTGGCTACACCTTC. This sequence joins TRBV6-1 and TRBJ1-2, with D unresolved. The CDR3 runs 13 residues. Trimming cost V 0 bases and J 7 bases, with 9 bases left between them. CDR1 MNHNS and CDR2 SASEGT come from the germline V gene.

This clone came up many times. The chain carries TRBV30 and TRBJ1-2; weak D call: TRBD1 (6 bases). The CDR3 has 12 amino acids. The germline V gene has CDR1 GTSNPN and CDR2 SVGIG (reference sequence). Trimming shortened V by 2 bases and J by 8 bases, and 12 bases separated the two germline ends. In DNA, the CDR3 is TGTGCCTGGAGTTTTACAGGGTCCGGCTACACCTTC. Its protein is CAWSFTGSGYTF.

This clone was found once. The chain joins TRBV7-8 to TRBJ2-5, with D perhaps matching TRBD1 (5 bases). Trimming pared 2 bases from V and 5 bases from J, leaving 12 bases between. This CDR3 is built from 14 residues. CDR1 is SGHVS, CDR2 FQNEAQ, per germline. DNA for the CDR3: TGTGCCAGCAGCTTATTAGGGGTTCGGGAGACCCAGTACTTC. Its protein is CASSLLGVRETQYF.

This sequence joins TRBV19 and TRBJ2-6, with TRBD1 identical over 7 bases. The V gene's germline CDR1 is LNHDA and CDR2 SQIVND (reference sequence). The CDR3 has 15 residues. Trimming took 5 bases from V and 4 from J; bases not matched to a gene: 5. DNA for the CDR3: TGTGCCAGTAGTGAAACAGGGGTGGGGGCCAACGTCCTGACTTTC. This gives the protein CASSETGVGANVLTF.